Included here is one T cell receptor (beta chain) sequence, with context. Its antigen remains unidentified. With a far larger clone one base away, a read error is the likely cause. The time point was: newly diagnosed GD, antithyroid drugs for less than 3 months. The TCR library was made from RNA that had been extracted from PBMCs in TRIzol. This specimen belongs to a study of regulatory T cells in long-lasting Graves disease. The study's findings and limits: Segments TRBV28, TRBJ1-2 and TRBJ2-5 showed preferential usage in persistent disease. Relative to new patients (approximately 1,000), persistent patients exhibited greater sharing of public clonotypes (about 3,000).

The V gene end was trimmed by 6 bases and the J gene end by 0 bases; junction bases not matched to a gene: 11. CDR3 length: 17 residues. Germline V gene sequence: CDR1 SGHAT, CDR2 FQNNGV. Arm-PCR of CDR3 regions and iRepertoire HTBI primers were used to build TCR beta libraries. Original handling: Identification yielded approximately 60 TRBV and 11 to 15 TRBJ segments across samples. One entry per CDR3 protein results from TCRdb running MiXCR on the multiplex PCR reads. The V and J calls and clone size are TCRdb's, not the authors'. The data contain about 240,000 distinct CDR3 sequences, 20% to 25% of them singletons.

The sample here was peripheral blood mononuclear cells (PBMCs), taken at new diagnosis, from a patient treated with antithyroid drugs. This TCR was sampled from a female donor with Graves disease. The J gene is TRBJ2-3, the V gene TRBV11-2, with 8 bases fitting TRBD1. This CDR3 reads CASRRLQGELSTDTQYF. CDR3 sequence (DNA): TGTGCCAGCAGGCGTCTACAGGGGGAGCTTAGCACAGATACGCAGTATTTT.